Listed below are T cell receptor beta chains from one sample, sequenced in a study of T cells in localized non-small cell lung cancer. Sequencing used immunoSEQ multiplex PCR; TCRdb keeps in-frame clones, though not all of them. The table records tens of thousands of clones, around four fifths of them present only once. The sample in question was peripheral blood mononuclear cells, obtained before any cancer treatment. Every receptor here comes from a man aged 35 to 70 with stage III lung adenocarcinoma. CDR3s include the opening cysteine and the closing phenylalanine or tryptophan. A D gene is named only where the DNA matches it firmly. Some rows have no size entry. The others give once, few or many, or a class for an expanded clone.

D: TRBD1; size: -; V: TRBV7-8; J: TRBJ1-5; length: 15; CDR3: CASSFRGQGEQPQHF; DNA: TGTGCCAGCAGCTTCAGGGGACAGGGGGAACAGCCCCAGCATTTT
D: -; size: -; V: TRBV6-1; J: TRBJ2-7; length: 11; CDR3: CASSESYEQYF; DNA: TGTGCCAGCAGTGAATCGTACGAGCAGTACTTC
D: -; size: -; V: TRBV27; J: TRBJ2-7; length: 16; CDR3: CASSPWRGRDSYEQYF; DNA: TGTGCCAGCAGCCCCTGGAGAGGGCGGGACAGCTACGAGCAGTACTTC
D: TRBD1; size: -; V: TRBV7-9; J: TRBJ1-2; length: 16; CDR3: CASSLAGTGGNYGYTF; DNA: TGTGCCAGCAGCTTAGCTGGGACAGGGGGGAACTATGGCTACACCTTC
D: -; size: -; V: TRBV7-9; J: TRBJ2-7; length: 14; CDR3: CASSLPGGTYEQYF; DNA: TGTGCCAGCAGCCTCCCTGGGGGGACCTACGAGCAGTACTTC
D: TRBD2; size: few; V: TRBV7-9; J: TRBJ2-5; length: 15; CDR3: CASSSSGRNQETQYF; DNA: TGTGCCAGCAGTTCTAGCGGGAGGAACCAAGAGACCCAGTACTTC
D: -; size: -; V: TRBV5-1; J: TRBJ1-1; length: 15; CDR3: CASSLGPGGNTEAFF; DNA: TGCGCCAGCAGCTTGGGTCCGGGCGGGAACACTGAAGCTTTCTTT
D: -; size: -; V: TRBV5-1; J: TRBJ2-7; length: 12; CDR3: CASSLSSYEQYF; DNA: TGCGCCAGCAGCCTGAGCTCCTACGAGCAGTACTTC
D: -; size: -; V: TRBV19; J: TRBJ1-2; length: 14; CDR3: CASSLPGPSNGYTF; DNA: TGTGCCAGTAGCCTCCCCGGGCCGTCTAATGGCTACACCTTC
D: -; size: -; V: TRBV15; J: TRBJ1-2; length: 13; CDR3: CATSQDGSYGYTF; DNA: TGTGCCACCAGCCAGGACGGCTCCTATGGCTACACCTTC
D: -; size: -; V: TRBV7-9; J: TRBJ2-1; length: 13; CDR3: CASGGQSYNEQFF; DNA: TGTGCCAGCGGGGGCCAGTCCTACAATGAGCAGTTCTTC
D: -; size: -; V: TRBV16; J: TRBJ2-4; length: 17; CDR3: CASSQSDVDLAKNIQYF; DNA: TGTGCCAGCAGCCAAAGTGATGTTGACCTAGCCAAAAACATTCAGTACTTC
D: TRBD1; size: -; V: TRBV29-1; J: TRBJ2-5; length: 15; CDR3: CSVQAGTGGLETQYF; DNA: TGCAGCGTCCAGGCCGGGACAGGGGGGTTAGAGACCCAGTACTTC
D: TRBD2; size: -; V: TRBV19; J: TRBJ2-7; length: 18; CDR3: CASSIFPRTSGIQYEQYF; DNA: TGTGCCAGTAGTATATTCCCTAGGACTAGCGGGATTCAATACGAGCAGTACTTC